This T cell receptor beta chain was documented in a study of Graves' ophthalmopathy and Graves' hyperthyroidism. RNA transcripts were the template, and TCR beta CDR3 regions were amplified from them. The workflow started with a first-round RT-PCR run with HTBI primers and then moved on to a second-round multiplex PCR. TCRdb re-derived calls from the multiplex PCR reads in MiXCR, one entry per CDR3 protein. The sample holds almost 400,000 distinct CDR3 sequences; about 18% are singletons and the top ten take more than 1.5%. This clonotype was counted ten times or more. None of the included patients had other autoimmune diseases, uncontrolled infections, pregnancy or lactation, as these led to exclusion. The CDR3 spans 18 residues. V shed 0 bases and J 6 bases; nucleotides not matched to a gene: 15. Germline V lookup: CDR1 SGHTA, CDR2 FQGNSA.

This sequence was found in a woman younger than 30 with Graves' ophthalmopathy. Sample: peripheral blood. The chain links TRBV7-2 to TRBJ2-5; 8 bases line up with TRBD2. CDR3 in amino acids: CASSLATGGAAGAKTQYF. The CDR3 DNA follows: TGTGCCAGCAGCTTAGCGACCGGGGGAGCAGCGGGGGCAAAGACCCAGTACTTC. The variable domain in full, completed from reference TRBV7-2 and TRBJ2-5, reads GAGVSQSPSNKVTEKGKDVELRCDPISGHTALYWYRQSLGQGLEFLIYFQGNSAPDKSGLPSDRFSAERTGGSVSTLTIQRTQQEDSAVYLCASSLATGGAAGAKTQYFGPGTRLLVL.